These T cell receptor beta chains were read from a single sample in a study of blood T cell repertoires in COVID-19. TCRdb keeps only in-frame clones here, not all; method: immunoSEQ multiplex PCR. The sample has about 37,000 clones; around 86% are singletons. The sequencing input was peripheral blood. These receptors were taken from a human donor in a cohort sampled during active COVID-19. Both conserved end residues are part of each CDR3. A D gene is named only where the DNA matches it firmly. Clone size is shown for a subset of rows, as once, few, many or a class of expanded clone.

j_gene: TRBJ2-1
v_gene: TRBV29-1
abundance: few
d_gene: TRBD2
CDR3aa: CSVDLGLGEQFF
CDR3nt: TGCAGCGTTGATTTGGGACTAGGTGAGCAGTTCTTC

j_gene: TRBJ2-7
v_gene: TRBV6-5
abundance: -
d_gene: TRBD1
CDR3aa: CASSYGQGAHEQYF
CDR3nt: TGTGCCAGCAGTTACGGGCAGGGGGCCCACGAGCAGTACTTC

j_gene: TRBJ1-4
v_gene: TRBV6-1
abundance: -
d_gene: -
CDR3aa: CASSEALQRFNEKLFF
CDR3nt: TGTGCCAGCAGTGAAGCGCTTCAGAGGTTTAATGAAAAACTGTTTTTT

j_gene: TRBJ2-5
v_gene: TRBV2
abundance: once
d_gene: -
CDR3aa: CASSEGTGFQETQYF
CDR3nt: TGTGCCAGCAGTGAGGGTACAGGGTTCCAAGAGACCCAGTACTTC

j_gene: TRBJ1-1
v_gene: TRBV28
abundance: -
d_gene: -
CDR3aa: CASSWGRPTEAFF
CDR3nt: TGTGCCAGCAGTTGGGGGCGCCCTACTGAAGCTTTCTTT

j_gene: TRBJ1-5
v_gene: TRBV27
abundance: -
d_gene: TRBD1
CDR3aa: CASSLSSPQGINQPQHF
CDR3nt: TGTGCCAGCAGTTTATCAAGCCCACAGGGGATCAATCAGCCCCAGCATTTT

j_gene: TRBJ1-2
v_gene: TRBV6-5
abundance: -
d_gene: TRBD1
CDR3aa: CASSGTAINYGYTF
CDR3nt: TGTGCCAGCAGCGGGACAGCAATAAACTATGGCTACACCTTC

j_gene: TRBJ1-5
v_gene: TRBV19
abundance: -
d_gene: -
CDR3aa: CASSIDLRLVGALSNQPQHF
CDR3nt: TGTGCCAGTAGTATAGATCTCAGGTTGGTTGGGGCTCTTAGCAATCAGCCCCAGCATTTT

j_gene: TRBJ2-3
v_gene: TRBV19
abundance: once
d_gene: -
CDR3aa: CASRVANTQYF
CDR3nt: TGTGCCAGTAGGGTTGCGAATACGCAGTATTTT

j_gene: TRBJ1-5
v_gene: TRBV7-2
abundance: -
d_gene: -
CDR3aa: CASSASGTTNQPQHF
CDR3nt: TGTGCCAGCAGCGCATCCGGGACAACTAATCAGCCCCAGCATTTT

j_gene: TRBJ1-2
v_gene: TRBV5-1
abundance: -
d_gene: TRBD1
CDR3aa: CASTEQGNYGYTF
CDR3nt: TGCGCCAGTACGGAACAGGGGAACTATGGCTACACCTTC

j_gene: TRBJ1-4
v_gene: TRBV5-1
abundance: -
d_gene: -
CDR3aa: CASSLGDTYEKLFF
CDR3nt: TGCGCCAGCAGCTTGGGGGACACCTATGAAAAACTGTTTTTT

j_gene: TRBJ1-2
v_gene: TRBV19
abundance: once
d_gene: -
CDR3aa: CASSIAGVLREGSYGYTF
CDR3nt: TGTGCCAGTAGTATAGCAGGAGTCCTTCGGGAGGGGAGCTATGGCTACACCTTC

j_gene: TRBJ2-1
v_gene: TRBV29-1
abundance: -
d_gene: TRBD2
CDR3aa: CSVEGLAFLSYNEQFF
CDR3nt: TGCAGCGTTGAGGGACTAGCCTTCTTATCCTACAATGAGCAGTTCTTC

j_gene: TRBJ1-2
v_gene: TRBV3-1/TRBV3-2
abundance: -
d_gene: TRBD1
CDR3aa: CASSRGTGGPSNYGYTF
CDR3nt: TGTGCCAGCAGCCGAGGGACAGGGGGACCCTCTAACTATGGCTACACCTTC

j_gene: TRBJ1-1
v_gene: TRBV6-2/TRBV6-3
abundance: -
d_gene: -
CDR3aa: CASSYVGYTEAFF
CDR3nt: TGTGCCAGCAGTTACGTCGGGTACACTGAAGCTTTCTTT

j_gene: TRBJ1-2
v_gene: TRBV6-1
abundance: -
d_gene: TRBD1
CDR3aa: CASSEAGQGAHGYTF
CDR3nt: TGTGCCAGCAGTGAAGCCGGGCAGGGGGCACATGGCTACACCTTC

j_gene: TRBJ2-3
v_gene: TRBV7-2
abundance: -
d_gene: -
CDR3aa: CASSLLRGTTDTQYF
CDR3nt: TGTGCCAGCAGCTTACTTAGGGGGACAACAGATACGCAGTATTTT

j_gene: TRBJ2-1
v_gene: TRBV20-1
abundance: -
d_gene: -
CDR3aa: CSASRQYNEQFF
CDR3nt: TGCAGTGCTAGTAGACAGTACAATGAGCAGTTCTTC

j_gene: TRBJ2-1
v_gene: TRBV21-1
abundance: -
d_gene: -
CDR3aa: CASSPLVGYEQFF
CDR3nt: TGTGCCAGCAGCCCCCTCGTTGGCTATGAGCAGTTCTTC

j_gene: TRBJ1-1
v_gene: TRBV28
abundance: -
d_gene: -
CDR3aa: CASRPGASHEAFF
CDR3nt: TGTGCCAGCAGACCTGGGGCGTCGCATGAAGCTTTCTTT

j_gene: TRBJ2-7
v_gene: TRBV23-1
abundance: -
d_gene: TRBD1
CDR3aa: CASSQSRRPPGQTSYEQYF
CDR3nt: TGCGCCAGCAGTCAATCCCGACGTCCCCCGGGACAGACCTCCTACGAGCAGTACTTC

j_gene: TRBJ2-7
v_gene: TRBV7-2
abundance: -
d_gene: -
CDR3aa: CASSTGASGSYEQYF
CDR3nt: TGTGCCAGCAGCACGGGTGCAAGCGGCTCCTACGAGCAGTACTTC

j_gene: TRBJ1-1
v_gene: TRBV28
abundance: -
d_gene: -
CDR3aa: CASSLRGPWNAEAFF
CDR3nt: TGTGCCAGCAGTTTACGAGGCCCTTGGAACGCTGAAGCTTTCTTT

j_gene: TRBJ1-4
v_gene: TRBV29-1
abundance: -
d_gene: -
CDR3aa: CSVGRVGQGLFF
CDR3nt: TGCAGCGTTGGACGGGTAGGGCAGGGCCTGTTTTTT

j_gene: TRBJ2-5
v_gene: TRBV2
abundance: -
d_gene: -
CDR3aa: CASSKGLETQYF
CDR3nt: TGTGCCAGCAGTAAGGGGTTGGAGACCCAGTACTTC

j_gene: TRBJ2-1
v_gene: TRBV5-1
abundance: -
d_gene: -
CDR3aa: CASSGTAGAGNYNEQFF
CDR3nt: TGCGCCAGCTCCGGGACAGCGGGGGCCGGGAACTACAATGAGCAGTTCTTC

j_gene: TRBJ2-5
v_gene: TRBV11-2
abundance: -
d_gene: TRBD1
CDR3aa: CASSFDRAQETQYF
CDR3nt: TGTGCCAGCAGCTTTGACAGGGCCCAAGAGACCCAGTACTTC

j_gene: TRBJ2-5
v_gene: TRBV9
abundance: -
d_gene: -
CDR3aa: CASSVAGTRETQYF
CDR3nt: TGTGCCAGCAGCGTAGCGGGGACACGAGAGACCCAGTACTTC

j_gene: TRBJ2-1
v_gene: TRBV30
abundance: -
d_gene: -
CDR3aa: CAWKPRDAIYNEQFF
CDR3nt: TGTGCCTGGAAACCGCGGGACGCAATCTACAATGAGCAGTTCTTC

j_gene: TRBJ2-2
v_gene: TRBV19
abundance: -
d_gene: -
CDR3aa: CASSRQYLNTGELFF
CDR3nt: TGTGCCAGTAGTAGACAATACCTGAACACCGGGGAGCTGTTTTTT

j_gene: TRBJ1-4
v_gene: TRBV20-1
abundance: -
d_gene: -
CDR3aa: CSASKSAVKDEKLFF
CDR3nt: TGCAGTGCTAGTAAGTCGGCGGTAAAGGATGAAAAACTGTTTTTT

j_gene: TRBJ2-1
v_gene: TRBV18
abundance: -
d_gene: TRBD2
CDR3aa: CASSPRGSGRGVNEQFF
CDR3nt: TGTGCCAGCTCACCGCGGGGTAGCGGGAGAGGAGTGAATGAGCAGTTCTTC

j_gene: TRBJ2-3
v_gene: TRBV30
abundance: -
d_gene: -
CDR3aa: CAWSRGTGDTQYF
CDR3nt: TGTGCCTGGAGTCGCGGGACTGGAGATACGCAGTATTTT

j_gene: TRBJ1-4
v_gene: TRBV4-1
abundance: -
d_gene: TRBD1
CDR3aa: CASRISGTGEEKLFF
CDR3nt: TGCGCCAGCAGAATATCCGGGACAGGGGAGGAAAAACTGTTTTTT